The rows below give T cell receptor beta chains drawn from one sample of a study of cytomegalovirus exposure and HLA in healthy donors. Clones were sequenced by immunoSEQ multiplex PCR, and TCRdb holds only the in-frame ones, with some missing. The sample includes approximately 140,000 clones, just under 80% of them seen just once. The material sequenced was PBMCs. The receptors shown here come from a woman in her thirties or forties in good health and CMV-seronegative. Each CDR3 is given with its conserved first and last residue. Fields, in order: J gene, D gene, clone size, V gene, CDR3 protein, CDR3 DNA. D genes are given only for firm matches. Clone size, where shown, is once, few, many, or a class for clones that have expanded.

TRBJ2-1 | - | - | TRBV6-4 | CASSHRRKQFF | TGTGCCAGCAGCCATCGGAGGAAACAGTTCTTC
TRBJ2-7 | - | - | TRBV7-3 | CASSRDGNYEQYF | TGTGCCAGCAGCCGTGACGGAAACTACGAGCAGTACTTC
TRBJ2-5 | TRBD2 | - | TRBV5-1 | CASRPGLAGGQRYF | TGCGCCAGCCGGCCGGGACTAGCGGGGGGGCAGAGGTACTTC
TRBJ1-2 | - | - | TRBV7-9 | CASSHIGGGDYGYTF | TGTGCCAGCAGCCACATAGGGGGGGGCGACTATGGCTACACCTTC
TRBJ2-5 | TRBD2 | - | TRBV5-1 | CASSPGTSFKTQYF | TGCGCCAGCAGCCCCGGGACTAGCTTTAAGACCCAGTACTTC
TRBJ1-6 | - | - | TRBV6-5 | CASSESDTSPLHF | TGTGCCAGCAGTGAAAGTGACACTTCACCCCTCCACTTT
TRBJ2-5 | TRBD2 | - | TRBV6-6 | CATLLGGPGLETQYF | TGTGCCACCTTATTGGGAGGGCCTGGTCTGGAGACCCAGTACTTC
TRBJ2-7 | - | - | TRBV4-2 | CASSQDSAGEQYF | TGTGCCAGCAGCCAAGATAGCGCTGGCGAGCAGTACTTC
TRBJ1-2 | - | - | TRBV27 | CASRAVGGGGYTF | TGTGCCAGCAGAGCAGTGGGGGGGGGTGGCTACACCTTC
TRBJ1-4 | TRBD1 | once | TRBV7-9 | CASSPGQVEIEKLFF | TGTGCCAGCAGCCCCGGACAGGTCGAGATCGAAAAACTGTTTTTT
TRBJ1-2 | - | - | TRBV19 | CASRPTGTPNYGYTF | TGTGCCAGTAGGCCTACCGGGACACCTAACTATGGCTACACCTTC
TRBJ2-1 | TRBD2 | once | TRBV9 | CASSVGTTSGGDNEQFF | TGTGCCAGCAGCGTAGGGACGACTAGCGGGGGGGACAATGAGCAGTTCTTC
TRBJ1-2 | - | - | TRBV20-1 | CSASDGYTF | TGCAGTGCTAGCGATGGCTACACCTTC
TRBJ1-1 | TRBD1 | - | TRBV28 | CASTRQGDTEAFF | TGTGCCAGCACCCGGCAGGGGGACACTGAAGCTTTCTTT
TRBJ1-1 | - | - | TRBV9 | CASSNPRGGVNTEAFF | TGTGCCAGCAGTAACCCAAGAGGGGGGGTAAACACTGAAGCTTTCTTT
TRBJ1-6 | TRBD1 | - | TRBV2 | CASSPGTGESPLHF | TGTGCCAGCAGTCCCGGGACAGGGGAATCACCCCTCCACTTT
TRBJ2-5 | TRBD2 | - | TRBV11-2 | CASSLGLAGDLQYF | TGTGCCAGCAGCTTGGGACTAGCGGGAGACTTGCAGTACTTC
TRBJ2-5 | TRBD1 | - | TRBV7-9 | CASSLGGTDQETQYF | TGTGCCAGCAGCTTAGGGGGGACAGACCAAGAGACCCAGTACTTC
TRBJ2-1 | - | - | TRBV27 | CASSHNNEQFF | TGTGCCAGCAGTCACAACAATGAGCAGTTCTTC
TRBJ1-2 | - | - | TRBV28 | CASRQPDRNYGYTF | TGTGCCAGCAGACAACCCGACAGAAACTATGGCTACACCTTC
TRBJ2-7 | TRBD1 | - | TRBV28 | CASSYGQGPYEQYF | TGTGCCAGCAGCTACGGACAGGGGCCATACGAGCAGTACTTC
TRBJ2-1 | TRBD2 | - | TRBV6-5 | CASNPWRGGDEQFF | TGTGCCAGCAATCCCTGGCGGGGGGGCGATGAGCAGTTCTTC
TRBJ2-7 | - | - | TRBV28 | CASRGDIYEQYF | TGTGCCAGCAGAGGGGACATCTACGAGCAGTACTTC